This T cell receptor beta chain was observed in a study of regulatory T cells in long-lasting Graves disease. About the study: Newly diagnosed Graves' patients had taken antithyroid drugs under 3 months.

According to the study, TCR beta libraries were built with iRepertoire HTBI primers and CDR3-region Arm-PCR. Using its own MiXCR run on the multiplex PCR reads, TCRdb lists one record per CDR3 protein. Of about 200,000 distinct CDR3 sequences in the sample, around 20% are singletons; the top ten hold 10% to 15%. Unmatched junction bases numbered 4, after V lost 5 bases and J lost 6 bases. Germline V gives CDR1 LNHDA, CDR2 SQIVND (reference sequence). This CDR3 contains 14 residues. Study-wide results and limits: Whereas about a thousand public clonotypes were shared by new patients, persistent patients shared more, at 2,500 to 3,000. Patients with persistent disease showed a bias toward TRBV28, TRBJ1-2 and TRBJ2-5.

Stated time point: newly diagnosed GD, antithyroid drugs for less than 3 months. PBMCs were the source of the RNA used for TCR sequencing. This clonotype has a count of ten or more. Antigen unknown. These data were likewise used in another study, on T cells in Graves' hyperthyroidism and ophthalmopathy. As reported in that work: The diagnostic basis comprised clinical symptoms, serum thyroxine and TRAb, thyroid ultrasound and orbital computed tomography.

The chain employs TRBV19 and TRBJ1-6, with 7 nucleotides matching TRBD1. This sequence originates from a woman in her 30s with Graves disease. The specimen was peripheral blood mononuclear cells (PBMCs), collected at new diagnosis, from a patient treated with antithyroid drugs. CDR3 sequence: CASSLGQPNSPLHF. CDR3 nucleotides: TGTGCCAGTAGTTTGGGACAGCCTAATTCACCCCTCCACTTT.